The 26 T cell receptor beta chains listed next were all sequenced from one sample in a study of PD-1 blockade in classical Hodgkin lymphoma. Clones were sequenced by immunoSEQ multiplex PCR, and TCRdb holds only the in-frame ones, with some missing. Of just under 65,000 clones detected, just over 90% appear once; the ten largest clones hold around 8%. As to time point: cycle 4 day 1 (C4D1), after less than 7 weeks of nivolumab. Following autologous stem cell transplantation, relapse occurred in every patient, and exposure to brentuximab vedotin varied. Sequences were derived from peripheral blood mononuclear cells (PBMCs), sampled before the fourth cycle of nivolumab. The receptors derive from a human donor with classical Hodgkin lymphoma.

The chain is built from TRBV14 and TRBJ2-1; D is possibly TRBD2 (5 bases). The CDR3 runs to 15 residues. Deletions cut 6 bases from V and 0 bases from J, with 12 bases between. Looked up from germline, CDR1 is SGHDN and CDR2 is FVKESK. The CDR3 sequence: CASRRTSGSYNEQFF. CDR3 coding DNA: TGTGCCAGCAGGCGAACTAGTGGCTCCTACAATGAGCAGTTCTTC. The full variable domain, with the rest looked up from reference TRBV14 and TRBJ2-1, is EAGVTQFPSHSVIEKGQTVTLRCDPISGHDNLYWYRRVMGKEIKFLLHFVKESKQDESGMPNNRFLAERTGGTYSTLKVQPAELEDSGVYFCASRRTSGSYNEQFFGPGTRLTVL.

Here the CDR3 reads CASSIGREGVYNEQFF. Here the CDR3 DNA reads TGTGCCAGTAGTATAGGGCGGGAGGGGGTCTACAATGAGCAGTTCTTC. The V and J genes are TRBV19 and TRBJ2-1; TRBD2 matches at 9 bases. J was trimmed by 3 bases and V by 1 base; bases with no gene match: 4. The CDR3 is made up of 16 amino acids. Germline V lookup: CDR1 LNHDA, CDR2 SQIVND (reference sequence).

The chain couples TRBV5-6 to TRBJ1-4; 9 bases are shared with TRBD1. The germline V gene has CDR1 SGHDT and CDR2 YYEEEE. V lost 4 bases and J lost 7; bases outside the gene matches: 8. The CDR3 totals 15 residues. CDR3 residues: CASSAGQGISEKLFF. CDR3 in DNA: TGTGCCAGCAGCGCCGGACAGGGGATAAGTGAAAAACTGTTTTTT.

This chain joins TRBV11-2 and TRBJ2-7; 8 nucleotides agree with TRBD1. Losses at the gene ends were 3 bases for V and 6 bases for J; bases not matched to a gene: 13. Germline V gene lookup returns CDR1 SGHAT and CDR2 FQNNGV. This CDR3 is built from 16 residues. The CDR3 is CASSFGGKDRAGEQYF. The CDR3 DNA reads TGTGCCAGCAGCTTTGGGGGTAAGGACAGGGCAGGCGAGCAGTACTTC.

The CDR3 DNA is TGTGCCAGCAGTGGGACAGGGATTGGGGTCGGCGAGCAGTACTTC. Its protein product is CASSGTGIGVGEQYF. The V and J genes are TRBV2 and TRBJ2-7; 8 bases are a match to TRBD1. CDR3 length: 15 amino acids. Per the germline V gene, CDR1 is SNHLY and CDR2 is FYNNEI. V lost 4 bases, J lost 6 bases, and 11 bases stayed unmatched.

The chain recombines TRBV20-1 with TRBJ1-4; TRBD1 aligns across 9 bases. The junction had 2 bases not matched to a gene; V was cut back by 5 bases and J by 10 bases. Germline values: CDR1 DFQATT, CDR2 SNEGSKA (reference sequence). This CDR3 comprises 11 residues. The CDR3 reads CSAQQGAKLFF. The DNA of the CDR3 is TGCAGTGCTCAACAGGGGGCAAAACTGTTTTTT.

V and J are TRBV28 and TRBJ1-3, with D possibly matching TRBD1 (6 bases). Trimming removed 5 bases at V and 4 bases at J, with 15 bases between. Germline V lookup: CDR1 MDHEN, CDR2 SYDVKM. The CDR3 length is 15 residues. CDR3 in DNA: TGTGCCAGCAGTCCGGGGGCAAGACAAGGAAACACCATATATTTT. Amino acids: CASSPGARQGNTIYF.

V is TRBV2 and J is TRBJ1-2; D is undetermined. The CDR3 sequence is 14 residues long. The V gene's germline CDR1 is SNHLY and CDR2 FYNNEI. V was cut by 5 bases and J by 5 bases, with 15 bases left in between. The CDR3 sequence is CASSSRVGHYGYTF. CDR3 nucleotides: TGTGCCAGCAGTTCCCGGGTCGGTCATTATGGCTACACCTTC.

This chain uses TRBV5-1 with TRBJ2-5; 9 bases fit TRBD1. The germline V gene encodes CDR1 SGHRS and CDR2 YFSETQ. V trimming: 3 bases; J trimming: 4 bases; junction bases outside the gene matches: 4. There are 14 residues in the CDR3. The CDR3 loop reads CASSWRDRAETQYF. CDR3 nucleotides: TGCGCCAGCAGCTGGAGGGACAGGGCAGAGACCCAGTACTTC.

The chain has TRBV11-2 and TRBJ2-5, with TRBD2 matching 9 bases. CDR1 and CDR2 (germline): SGHAT, FQNNGV. CDR3 size: 16 residues. V lost 2 bases and J lost 5; bases outside the gene matches: 9. Written as DNA, the CDR3 is TGTGCCAGCAGCTTAAAGGTTAGCGGGAGTGGTGAGACCCAGTACTTC. This sequence encodes CASSLKVSGSGETQYF.

The rearrangement uses TRBV28 and TRBJ2-7; 9 nucleotides line up with TRBD1. Germline CDR1 reads MDHEN; CDR2 reads SYDVKM. CDR3 length: 14 residues. Trimming at V came to 4 bases and at J to 3 bases, leaving 4 bases not matched to a gene. CDR3 sequence reads: CASSSPGQGYEQYF. The CDR3 nucleotides are TGTGCCAGCAGTTCTCCGGGACAGGGCTACGAGCAGTACTTC.

The chain joins TRBV28 to TRBJ1-3; D unclear. The CDR3 covers 13 residues. The germline V gene encodes CDR1 MDHEN and CDR2 SYDVKM. Between the trimmed V and J ends, which lost 1 base and 4 bases, there was a span of 5 bases. CDR3 nucleotides: TGTGCCAGCAGTTTATCCAGGGGAAACACCATATATTTT. As protein: CASSLSRGNTIYF. The full variable domain, with the rest looked up from reference TRBV28 and TRBJ1-3, is DVKVTQSSRYLVKRTGEKVFLECVQDMDHENMFWYRQDPGLGLRLIYFSYDVKMKEKGDIPEGYSVSREKKERFSLILESASTNQTSMYLCASSLSRGNTIYFGEGSWLTVV.

This clone was detected once. The chain recombines TRBV5-1 with TRBJ2-5, with 9 bases identical to TRBD2. The CDR3 spans 15 residues. Germline V gene lookup returns CDR1 SGHRS and CDR2 YFSETQ. V dropped 2 bases and J dropped 5; count of bases not matched to a gene: 7. The CDR3 loop is CASSFSGSGMETQYF. The DNA of the CDR3 is TGCGCCAGCAGCTTTAGCGGGAGTGGGATGGAGACCCAGTACTTC.

The chain joins TRBV27 to TRBJ1-5; TRBD1 matches 7 bases. Germline V lookup: CDR1 MNHEY, CDR2 SMNVEV (reference sequence). CDR3 length: 14 residues. Germline trimming cut 3 bases from V and 3 bases from J; bases unmatched to any gene: 2. CDR3 loop: CASSFGTDNQPQHF. CDR3 in DNA: TGTGCCAGCAGTTTCGGGACAGACAATCAGCCCCAGCATTTT.

The rearrangement joins TRBV6-5 to TRBJ1-6; D unresolved. Per the germline V gene, CDR1 is MNHEY and CDR2 is SVGAGI. V was shortened by 7 bases and J by 0 bases, with 7 bases between the two germline ends. The CDR3 runs to 14 residues. The CDR3 DNA reads TGTGCCAGCACTCCAAACTCCTATAATTCACCCCTCCACTTT. It translates to CASTPNSYNSPLHF.

J is TRBJ2-3 and V is TRBV4-2; 13 bases map to TRBD2. Germline CDR1 LGHNA, CDR2 YNFKEQ. The CDR3 loop spans 16 amino acids. The junction had 3 bases not matched to a gene; V was cut back by 2 bases and J by 4 bases. The CDR3 DNA sequence: TGTGCCAGCAGCCAACAGACTAGCGGGGGGCCAGATACGCAGTATTTT. Translated: CASSQQTSGGPDTQYF.

The chain joins TRBV27 to TRBJ2-7; TRBD2 matches at 7 bases. CDR3 length: 14 residues. J was trimmed by 2 bases and V by 5 bases; bases with no gene match: 6. Germline V gene sequence: CDR1 MNHEY, CDR2 SMNVEV (reference sequence). In DNA, the CDR3 is TGTGCCAGCAGTCCCCGCCGGGGGGCCTACGAGCAGTACTTC. Protein product: CASSPRRGAYEQYF.

V is TRBV28 and J is TRBJ2-1, with a possible D match to TRBD2 (5 bases). The V gene's germline CDR1 is MDHEN and CDR2 SYDVKM. Trimming stripped 7 bases from V and 10 bases from J, with 11 bases between. CDR3 size: 11 residues. CDR3 amino acids: CASTESGEQFF. The CDR3 nucleotides are TGTGCCAGCACGGAGTCGGGGGAGCAGTTCTTC.

The chain joins TRBV28 to TRBJ2-5; 7 bases map to TRBD1. CDR1 is MDHEN and CDR2 is SYDVKM in the germline V gene. CDR3 length equals 15 residues. J was trimmed by 5 bases and V by 3 bases; bases with no gene match: 9. In DNA form, the CDR3 reads TGTGCCAGCAGTTTCCCTGAAGGGGGCTTGGAGACCCAGTACTTC. Encoded protein: CASSFPEGGLETQYF. Full variable domain (outside the CDR3, taken from reference TRBV28 and TRBJ2-5): DVKVTQSSRYLVKRTGEKVFLECVQDMDHENMFWYRQDPGLGLRLIYFSYDVKMKEKGDIPEGYSVSREKKERFSLILESASTNQTSMYLCASSFPEGGLETQYFGPGTRLLVL.

Of note for this clone: The DNA is omitted, as the CDR3 cannot be located on it reliably, and the CDR3 follows TCRdb's listing. This chain joins TRBV28 and TRBJ1-1. Germline V gives CDR1 MDHEN, CDR2 SYDVKM. The CDR3 length is 13 residues, termini included. This CDR3 is CASMWGRGIMAFF.

The V and J genes are TRBV18 and TRBJ2-3; 9 bases align to TRBD2. The CDR3 runs 14 residues. The germline V gene has CDR1 KGHSH and CDR2 LQKENI. Trimming removed 3 bases from V and 2 bases from J; junction bases left unmatched: 0. The CDR3 spells CASSPGLATDTQYF. The CDR3, as DNA: TGTGCCAGCTCACCGGGACTAGCCACAGATACGCAGTATTTT.

The gene calls are TRBV4-1 and TRBJ2-1; weak D call: TRBD2 (5 bases). Trimming took 5 bases from V and 8 from J, leaving 13 bases between them. Germline CDR1 reads MGHRA; CDR2 reads YSYEKL. This CDR3 spans 13 amino acids. CDR3 sequence reads: CASSKEELDEQFF. CDR3 bases: TGCGCCAGCAGCAAGGAGGAACTCGATGAGCAGTTCTTC.

The genes are TRBV18 and TRBJ2-3; the D is unclear. V lost 0 bases, J lost 4 bases, and 8 bases lay in between. Germline assignment: CDR1 KGHSH and CDR2 LQKENI. This CDR3 contains 14 residues. The CDR3 region is CASSPPSPPDTQYF. In DNA form, the CDR3 reads TGTGCCAGCTCACCACCGAGCCCCCCAGATACGCAGTATTTT. The variable domain in full, with the rest retrieved from reference TRBV18 and TRBJ2-3, is NAGVMQNPRHLVRRRGQEARLRCSPMKGHSHVYWYRQLPEEGLKFMVYLQKENIIDESGMPKERFSAEFPKEGPSILRIQQVVRGDSAAYFCASSPPSPPDTQYFGPGTRLTVL.

The chain couples TRBV5-1 to TRBJ2-5, with D hard to call. The DNA end is more similar to TRBJ2-7, so the J call may be wrong. There are 14 residues in the CDR3. Per the germline V gene, CDR1 is SGHRS and CDR2 is YFSETQ. The CDR3 loop reads CASSLADMVDEQYF. The CDR3 DNA follows: TGCGCCAGCAGCTTGGCAGACATGGTCGACGAGCAGTACTTC.

On this clone itself: Other DNA sequences within the sample encode an identical CDR3. The V and J genes are TRBV6-1 and TRBJ1-1; D is unresolved. V was trimmed by 6 bases and J by 0 bases, leaving 8 bases between them. The germline V gene has CDR1 MNHNS and CDR2 SASEGT. This CDR3 comprises 13 residues. The CDR3 sequence is CASSVTVNTEAFF. CDR3 nucleotide sequence: TGTGCCAGCAGCGTGACGGTGAACACTGAAGCTTTCTTT.

This chain uses TRBV19 with TRBJ2-2; 7 bases are shared with TRBD1. Germline CDR1 LNHDA, CDR2 SQIVND (reference sequence). This CDR3 contains 15 residues. With 5 bases clipped from V and 2 bases from J, the junction kept 5 bases outside the gene matches. DNA for the CDR3: TGTGCCAGTAGTCCGGGACAGAAAAACACCGGGGAGCTGTTTTTT. Its protein is CASSPGQKNTGELFF.